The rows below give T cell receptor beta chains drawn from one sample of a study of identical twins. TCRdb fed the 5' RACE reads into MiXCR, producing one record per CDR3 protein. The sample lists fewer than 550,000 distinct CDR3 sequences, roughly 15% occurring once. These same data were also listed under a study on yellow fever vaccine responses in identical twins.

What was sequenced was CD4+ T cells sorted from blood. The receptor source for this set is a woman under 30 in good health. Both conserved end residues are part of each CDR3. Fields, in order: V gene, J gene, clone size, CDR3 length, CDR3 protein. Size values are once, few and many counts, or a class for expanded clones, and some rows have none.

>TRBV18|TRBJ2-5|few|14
CASSPQGEWETQYF
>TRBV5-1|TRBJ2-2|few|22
CASSLEGNRLAGGPWRTGELFF
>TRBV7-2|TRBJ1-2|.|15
CASSSRDRGRDGYTF
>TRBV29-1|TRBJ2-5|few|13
CSVVAANKETQYF
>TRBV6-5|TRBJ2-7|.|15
CASSYWGQGAGEQYF
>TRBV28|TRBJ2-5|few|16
CASSLLGQPSQETQYF
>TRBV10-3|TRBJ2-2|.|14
CAISDGLPTGELFF
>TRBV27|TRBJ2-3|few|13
CASRELFTDTQYF
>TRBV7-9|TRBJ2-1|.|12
CASSLDWGEQFF
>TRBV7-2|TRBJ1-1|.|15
CASSRDTSRGTEAFF
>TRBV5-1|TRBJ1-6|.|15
CASRPAGETHSPLHF
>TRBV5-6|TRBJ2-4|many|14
CASSDGQGWNIQYF
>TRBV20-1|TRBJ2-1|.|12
CSARDEFFEQFF
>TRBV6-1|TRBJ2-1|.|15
CASGQDNTPYNEQFF
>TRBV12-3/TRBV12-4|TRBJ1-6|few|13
CASSLMEGSPLHF
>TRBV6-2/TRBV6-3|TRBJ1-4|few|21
CASSYRPPGQGAVLANEKLFF
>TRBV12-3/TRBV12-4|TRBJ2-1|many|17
CASSLAPGQGSYNEQFF
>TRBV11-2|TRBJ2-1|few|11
CASRTGKGQFF
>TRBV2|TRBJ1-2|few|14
CASIGGGRTYGYTF
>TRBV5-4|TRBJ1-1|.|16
CASSPQGGVMNTEAFF
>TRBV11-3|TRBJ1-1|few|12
CASSLGQIEAFF
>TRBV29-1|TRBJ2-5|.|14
CSARTGIPQETQYF
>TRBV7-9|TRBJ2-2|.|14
CASSSSGSAGELFF
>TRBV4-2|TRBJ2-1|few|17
CASSQDLMAGGGNEQFF
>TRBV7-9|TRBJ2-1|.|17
CASSRTATSGGGNEQFF
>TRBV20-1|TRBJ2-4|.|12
CSAPGTGYIQYF
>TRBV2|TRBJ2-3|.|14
CASSEVGLAGTQYF
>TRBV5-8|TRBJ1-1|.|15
CASSLKGGMNTEAFF
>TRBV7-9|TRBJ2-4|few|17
CASSLGAGDIAKNIQYF
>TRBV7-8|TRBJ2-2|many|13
CASSGSFSGELFF
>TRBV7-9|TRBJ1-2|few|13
CASSLDRAAGYTF
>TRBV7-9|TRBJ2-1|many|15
CASSLDGGPYNEQFF